This T cell receptor (beta chain) was sequenced in a study of blood T cell repertoires in COVID-19. Background on the study: Acute and convalescent COVID-19 samples came from the United States, Italy and Spain. The cDNA or gDNA used as material had been derived from T cells, B-cell-depleted T cells, or PBMCs.

The CDR3 totals 17 residues. Germline V lookup: CDR1 LNHDA, CDR2 SQIVND (reference sequence). J gave up 2 bases and V 8 bases, and 13 bases lay outside the gene matches. Here immunoSEQ multiplex PCR was the method, and the copy in TCRdb shows in-frame clones only, minus some. Counted here are 150,000 to 200,000 clones, 85% occurring once; the ten biggest clones make up 0.8% to 1.2%. Sequences were obtained from peripheral blood. This chain links TRBV19 with TRBJ2-1; 9 positions match TRBD2. This TCR came from a middle-aged man with acute or convalescent COVID-19. The CDR3 region has the DNA TGTGCCAGTCAACGGGGGGGCGCGGGAGGGACCTACAATGAGCAGTTCTTC. Amino acid sequence: CASQRGGAGGTYNEQFF.